A selection of T cell receptor beta chains follows, all from one sample in a study of OX40 agonist ivuxolimab in advanced cancers. TCRdb keeps only in-frame clones here, not all; method: immunoSEQ multiplex PCR. This sample carries more than 95,000 clones, approximately 90% of them seen once, and the ten largest clones take around 0.84%. The material was CD4+ or CD8+ T cells sorted from blood, obtained in a trial of the OX40 agonist ivuxolimab. Source of these receptors: an adult with an advanced solid tumor such as melanoma, head and neck, liver or kidney cancer. The CDR3 runs from the conserved cysteine through the conserved F or W. A D gene is named only where the DNA matches it firmly. A row's size may be missing; if present it is once, few, many or a size class.

v_gene	j_gene	d_gene	abundance	CDR3aa	CDR3nt
TRBV19	TRBJ2-7	.	.	CASSPPAPAYEQYF	TGTGCCAGTAGTCCCCCGGCCCCAGCCTACGAGCAGTACTTC
TRBV19	TRBJ2-7	TRBD2	.	CASSLSGRASYEQYF	TGTGCCAGTAGCCTTAGCGGGAGAGCCTCCTACGAGCAGTACTTC
TRBV4-3	TRBJ2-3	.	.	CASSQARGPDTQYF	TGCGCCAGCAGCCAGGCCAGGGGTCCAGATACGCAGTATTTT
TRBV6-5	TRBJ2-7	.	.	CASSWYLGYEQYF	TGTGCCAGCAGTTGGTATTTGGGGTACGAGCAGTACTTC
TRBV19	TRBJ1-5	.	once	CASSAQVSNQPQHF	TGTGCCAGTAGTGCACAGGTGAGCAATCAGCCCCAGCATTTT
TRBV6-1	TRBJ1-5	TRBD1	.	CASSYDRGNQPQHF	TGTGCCAGCAGTTATGACAGGGGTAACCAGCCCCAGCATTTT
TRBV27	TRBJ2-1	TRBD1	.	CASSTRAGQGGSYNEQFF	TGTGCCAGCAGTACCCGAGCCGGACAGGGGGGCTCCTACAATGAGCAGTTCTTC
TRBV28	TRBJ1-1	.	.	CASSLGGRTNTEAFF	TGTGCCAGCAGTTTGGGGGGACGGACGAACACTGAAGCTTTCTTT
TRBV29-1	TRBJ2-3	TRBD2	.	CSVTGTSGVTDTQYF	TGCAGCGTAACCGGGACTAGCGGAGTCACAGATACGCAGTATTTT
TRBV11-2	TRBJ2-6	.	.	CASSFTSGANVLTF	TGTGCCAGCAGCTTCACGTCTGGGGCCAACGTCCTGACTTTC
TRBV7-2	TRBJ2-7	.	.	CASSLVETYEQYF	TGTGCCAGCAGCTTAGTGGAGACCTACGAGCAGTACTTC
TRBV28	TRBJ2-1	TRBD2	.	CASSLAAGGYEQFF	TGTGCCAGCAGTTTGGCAGCGGGAGGGTATGAGCAGTTCTTC
TRBV5-1	TRBJ1-1	.	.	CASSLAGELNTEAFF	TGCGCCAGCAGCTTGGCCGGGGAGCTGAACACTGAAGCTTTCTTT
TRBV27	TRBJ1-4	.	.	CATSYRAVEKLFF	TGTGCAACCTCCTACCGGGCCGTGGAAAAACTGTTTTTT
TRBV5-6	TRBJ1-4	.	.	CASSFLAATNEKLFF	TGTGCCAGCAGCTTTTTGGCTGCAACTAATGAAAAACTGTTTTTT
TRBV7-3	TRBJ1-2	TRBD1	.	CASSQKTGDGYTF	TGTGCCAGCAGCCAGAAGACAGGGGACGGCTACACCTTC
TRBV18	TRBJ1-2	TRBD1	.	CASSPGTGIDGYTF	TGTGCCAGCTCACCAGGGACAGGGATTGATGGCTACACCTTC
TRBV7-2	TRBJ2-1	TRBD2	.	CASSLVGTSGSEQFF	TGTGCCAGCAGCTTAGTTGGGACTAGCGGGAGTGAGCAGTTCTTC
TRBV7-2	TRBJ2-7	.	.	CASRPGTGVYEQYF	TGTGCCAGCAGGCCCGGCACAGGAGTCTACGAGCAGTACTTC
TRBV18	TRBJ2-5	TRBD1	.	CASSPGTVSQETQYF	TGTGCCAGCTCACCAGGGACAGTATCCCAAGAGACCCAGTACTTC
TRBV7-7	TRBJ1-1	.	.	CASSPPRGRQNTEAFF	TGTGCTAGCAGCCCCCCACGGGGGCGTCAGAACACTGAAGCTTTCTTT
TRBV28	TRBJ2-7	TRBD1	.	CASSNRPGQSSYEQYF	TGTGCCAGCAGTAACCGACCGGGACAGAGCTCCTACGAGCAGTACTTC
TRBV28	TRBJ1-5	TRBD1	.	CASQGAPRQPQHF	TGTGCCTCACAGGGGGCTCCCCGGCAGCCCCAGCATTTT
TRBV5-1	TRBJ1-4	TRBD1	once	CASSRGQDPTNEKLFF	TGCGCCAGCAGCCGGGGACAGGACCCAACTAATGAAAAACTGTTTTTT
TRBV5-4	TRBJ1-5	.	.	CASSSQYNQPQHF	TGTGCCAGCAGCTCGCAGTACAATCAGCCCCAGCATTTT
TRBV5-5	TRBJ2-1	TRBD2	.	CASSLGSGGAGGPYYNEQFF	TGTGCCAGCAGCTTGGGATCGGGGGGAGCGGGAGGGCCCTACTACAATGAGCAGTTCTTC
TRBV2	TRBJ1-1	TRBD1	.	CASSYLGQATEAFF	TGTGCCAGCAGCTACCTGGGACAGGCCACTGAAGCTTTCTTT
TRBV28	TRBJ1-5	.	few	CASRQVDQPQHF	TGTGCCAGCAGACAGGTGGATCAGCCCCAGCATTTT
TRBV7-9	TRBJ1-1	TRBD1	.	CASSVGQAGTEAFF	TGTGCCAGCAGCGTGGGACAGGCGGGCACTGAAGCTTTCTTT